The rows below give T cell receptor beta chains drawn from one sample of a study of OX40 agonist ivuxolimab in advanced cancers. Assay: immunoSEQ multiplex PCR; the TCRdb copy retains only in-frame clones and omits some. The table has 15,000 to 20,000 clones, about 73% seen once; the top ten hold roughly a third. The starting material was CD4+ or CD8+ T cells sorted from blood, obtained in a trial of the OX40 agonist ivuxolimab. Every receptor here comes from an adult with an advanced solid tumor such as melanoma, head and neck, liver or kidney cancer. Each CDR3 is given with its conserved first and last residue. The D gene is left open where the match is weak. Not every row has a clone size; where given, it reads once, few, many or a size class.

D gene: NA; J gene: TRBJ2-5; V gene: TRBV19; clone size: NA; CDR3 protein: CASSFYIGEETQYF
D gene: NA; J gene: TRBJ2-6; V gene: TRBV6-6; clone size: NA; CDR3 protein: CASTIPGGPDVLTF
D gene: NA; J gene: TRBJ2-2; V gene: TRBV10-1; clone size: NA; CDR3 protein: CASSPRVEGTGELFF
D gene: NA; J gene: TRBJ2-1; V gene: TRBV19; clone size: NA; CDR3 protein: CATQGYDPGPRNEQFF
D gene: TRBD1; J gene: TRBJ2-7; V gene: TRBV28; clone size: NA; CDR3 protein: CASTEPGGHHYEQYF
D gene: TRBD2; J gene: TRBJ2-1; V gene: TRBV6-5; clone size: NA; CDR3 protein: CASSLGLAWDEQFF
D gene: NA; J gene: TRBJ2-3; V gene: TRBV5-1; clone size: NA; CDR3 protein: CASSLSGVPHRTDTQYF
D gene: NA; J gene: TRBJ1-2; V gene: TRBV27; clone size: NA; CDR3 protein: CASSLSGFYGYTF
D gene: TRBD2; J gene: TRBJ2-7; V gene: TRBV5-4; clone size: NA; CDR3 protein: CASSQDGGGSYEQYF
D gene: NA; J gene: TRBJ1-2; V gene: TRBV28; clone size: NA; CDR3 protein: CASSSGAGYTF
D gene: NA; J gene: TRBJ2-7; V gene: TRBV4-3; clone size: NA; CDR3 protein: CASSQVKGGFGEQYF
D gene: NA; J gene: TRBJ2-7; V gene: TRBV7-9; clone size: NA; CDR3 protein: CASSLALGEQYF
D gene: TRBD1; J gene: TRBJ1-4; V gene: TRBV9; clone size: few; CDR3 protein: CASSAAGGYTNEKLFF
D gene: TRBD2; J gene: TRBJ2-1; V gene: TRBV27; clone size: NA; CDR3 protein: CASSLRSGSYNEQFF
D gene: NA; J gene: TRBJ2-7; V gene: TRBV7-8; clone size: NA; CDR3 protein: CASSITEGGAEQYF
D gene: NA; J gene: TRBJ1-5; V gene: TRBV7-8; clone size: NA; CDR3 protein: CASCLDWNQPQHF
D gene: NA; J gene: TRBJ1-1; V gene: TRBV5-6; clone size: NA; CDR3 protein: CASSTGFTEAFF
D gene: TRBD2; J gene: TRBJ2-7; V gene: TRBV5-6; clone size: NA; CDR3 protein: CASSLGTSGRGEQYF
D gene: TRBD2; J gene: TRBJ2-1; V gene: TRBV29-1; clone size: NA; CDR3 protein: CSVELAGGYNEQFF
D gene: NA; J gene: TRBJ2-3; V gene: TRBV27; clone size: many; CDR3 protein: CASSPLEVTDTQYF
D gene: TRBD2; J gene: TRBJ2-2; V gene: TRBV7-8; clone size: NA; CDR3 protein: CASSLDPPGAGVWTGELFF
D gene: NA; J gene: TRBJ2-7; V gene: TRBV6-1; clone size: medium-sized; CDR3 protein: CASSDPLPPAEQYF
D gene: NA; J gene: TRBJ2-7; V gene: TRBV7-9; clone size: NA; CDR3 protein: CASSLMDGDYEQYF
D gene: NA; J gene: TRBJ2-1; V gene: TRBV19; clone size: NA; CDR3 protein: CASTTTGYNEQFF
D gene: TRBD2; J gene: TRBJ2-3; V gene: TRBV11-2; clone size: NA; CDR3 protein: CASSESLSGRGTDTQYF
D gene: TRBD2; J gene: TRBJ2-7; V gene: TRBV19; clone size: NA; CDR3 protein: CASSIVTSGSNEQYF
D gene: NA; J gene: TRBJ2-1; V gene: TRBV5-1; clone size: NA; CDR3 protein: CASSPPRQEQFF
D gene: TRBD2; J gene: TRBJ2-1; V gene: TRBV7-9; clone size: NA; CDR3 protein: CASSFGGEGLAGGNEQFF
D gene: NA; J gene: TRBJ1-5; V gene: TRBV5-4; clone size: few; CDR3 protein: CASSLGTNQPQHF
D gene: NA; J gene: TRBJ1-4; V gene: TRBV19; clone size: NA; CDR3 protein: CASSMGVSTNEKLFF
D gene: TRBD1; J gene: TRBJ1-1; V gene: TRBV6-5; clone size: NA; CDR3 protein: CASRVRGLSTEAFF
D gene: NA; J gene: TRBJ2-7; V gene: TRBV19; clone size: NA; CDR3 protein: CASSYDLSYEQYF
D gene: NA; J gene: TRBJ2-1; V gene: TRBV28; clone size: NA; CDR3 protein: CASSLWRVSYNEQFF
D gene: NA; J gene: TRBJ2-3; V gene: TRBV6-5; clone size: NA; CDR3 protein: CASSPRSPDTQYF
D gene: TRBD2; J gene: TRBJ2-3; V gene: TRBV28; clone size: NA; CDR3 protein: CASSELAGGLSDTQYF
D gene: NA; J gene: TRBJ2-7; V gene: TRBV7-9; clone size: NA; CDR3 protein: CASSLVESSYEQYF
D gene: NA; J gene: TRBJ1-5; V gene: TRBV28; clone size: NA; CDR3 protein: CASSLSPGQPQHF
D gene: TRBD1; J gene: TRBJ2-7; V gene: TRBV5-1; clone size: NA; CDR3 protein: CASSLVRDRVFDEQYF
D gene: NA; J gene: TRBJ2-7; V gene: TRBV6-5; clone size: NA; CDR3 protein: CASRESYEQYF
D gene: NA; J gene: TRBJ1-2; V gene: TRBV2; clone size: NA; CDR3 protein: CASTELGGNYGYTF
D gene: TRBD1; J gene: TRBJ1-2; V gene: TRBV6-6; clone size: NA; CDR3 protein: CASSYSTGIPYGYTF
D gene: TRBD1; J gene: TRBJ1-3; V gene: TRBV7-9; clone size: NA; CDR3 protein: CASSPLGQGPYDLGNTIYF
D gene: NA; J gene: TRBJ2-7; V gene: TRBV7-2; clone size: NA; CDR3 protein: CASSLAAPYEQYF
D gene: TRBD1; J gene: TRBJ2-7; V gene: TRBV19; clone size: NA; CDR3 protein: CASSTYRGVSYEQYF
D gene: NA; J gene: TRBJ1-2; V gene: TRBV27; clone size: once; CDR3 protein: CASSAGVSVYGYTF
D gene: NA; J gene: TRBJ2-5; V gene: TRBV28; clone size: once; CDR3 protein: CASSLSTGEETQYF
D gene: NA; J gene: TRBJ1-1; V gene: TRBV6-5; clone size: few; CDR3 protein: CASSYSGENTEAFF
D gene: NA; J gene: TRBJ2-5; V gene: TRBV6-5; clone size: NA; CDR3 protein: CASSYYGHTQETQYF
D gene: NA; J gene: TRBJ2-1; V gene: TRBV19; clone size: NA; CDR3 protein: CASSIRAANEQFF
D gene: NA; J gene: TRBJ1-3; V gene: TRBV9; clone size: NA; CDR3 protein: CASSVGGSSGNTIYF
D gene: NA; J gene: TRBJ1-2; V gene: TRBV28; clone size: few; CDR3 protein: CASSPDTDGVYGYTF
D gene: TRBD2; J gene: TRBJ2-7; V gene: TRBV10-2; clone size: NA; CDR3 protein: CASSESGLAGKYSYEQYF
D gene: NA; J gene: TRBJ1-4; V gene: TRBV4-1; clone size: NA; CDR3 protein: CASSQGPQASTNEKLFF
D gene: TRBD2; J gene: TRBJ2-5; V gene: TRBV19; clone size: NA; CDR3 protein: CASSIAGGGQETQYF
D gene: TRBD1; J gene: TRBJ1-1; V gene: TRBV5-4; clone size: NA; CDR3 protein: CASSLGTGEKNTEAFF
D gene: NA; J gene: TRBJ2-7; V gene: TRBV6-5; clone size: NA; CDR3 protein: CASSYYGTDYEQYF
D gene: TRBD1; J gene: TRBJ2-3; V gene: TRBV30; clone size: NA; CDR3 protein: CACTGGAGDTQYF
D gene: TRBD2; J gene: TRBJ2-1; V gene: TRBV5-1; clone size: NA; CDR3 protein: CASSFTETSGGHNEQFF
D gene: NA; J gene: TRBJ2-2; V gene: TRBV7-6; clone size: few; CDR3 protein: CASSAAGGTGELFF
D gene: TRBD2; J gene: TRBJ2-1; V gene: TRBV5-6; clone size: NA; CDR3 protein: CASSFGSGGYNEQFF